The sequence of this TCR beta chain was determined in a study of CD8+CD57+ T cells in acquired aplastic anemia. The sample holds many counts of this clonotype. This CDR3 has 12 amino acids. The germline V gene has CDR1 SGHTA and CDR2 FQGNSA. V was cut by 8 bases and J by 3 bases, with 8 bases left in between. TCR beta VDJ combinations and CDR3 sequences were profiled from genomic DNA. TCRdb re-analysed the reads in MiXCR, keeping a single row per CDR3 protein. The table records around 400,000 distinct CDR3 sequences, approximately 70% of them present only once. J is TRBJ1-3 and V is TRBV7-2; D possibly corresponds to TRBD1 (5 bases). The sequenced sample consisted of sorted CD4+, CD8+, or CD8+CD57+ T cells (not recorded which) from PBMCs. The clonotype was recovered from a human donor in good health, serving as a control. CDR3 DNA: TGTGCCAGCGTGACAGTTGGAAACACCATATATTTT. It is translated as CASVTVGNTIYF.